This T cell receptor beta chain comes out of a study of neurological immune-mediated disorders. Germline V gives CDR1 SGHRS, CDR2 YFSETQ. Unmatched junction bases numbered 3, after V lost 3 bases and J lost 0 bases. The CDR3 runs 15 residues. Preparation of the unsorted libraries drew on 2 million PBMCs stored at -80 C. This clonotype was detected ten times or more. With 10-nucleotide random UMIs included, cDNA was synthesized by 5'RACE. TCRdb independently ran MiXCR on the 5' RACE reads; one entry per CDR3 protein. The table records 85,000 to 90,000 distinct CDR3 sequences, roughly 3.3% of them present only once.

The sequencing input was PBMCs. The receptor was isolated from a woman aged 45 to 65 with multiple sclerosis. The rearrangement joins TRBV5-1 to TRBJ2-1; 7 nucleotides align to TRBD1. The CDR3 is CASSSGQTSYNEQFF. The CDR3 DNA reads TGCGCCAGCAGCTCGGGACAGACCTCCTACAATGAGCAGTTCTTC.